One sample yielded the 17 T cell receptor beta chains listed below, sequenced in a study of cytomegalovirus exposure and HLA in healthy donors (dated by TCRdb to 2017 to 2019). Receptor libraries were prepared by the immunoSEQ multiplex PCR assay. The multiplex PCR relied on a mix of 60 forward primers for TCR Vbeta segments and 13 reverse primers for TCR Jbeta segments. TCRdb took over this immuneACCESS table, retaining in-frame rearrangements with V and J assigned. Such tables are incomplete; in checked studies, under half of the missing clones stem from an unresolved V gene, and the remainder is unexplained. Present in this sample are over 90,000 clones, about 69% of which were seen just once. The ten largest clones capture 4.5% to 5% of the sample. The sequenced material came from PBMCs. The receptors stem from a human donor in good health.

The DNA of the CDR3 is TGTGCCAGCAGCTCGGGGACAGTTATATTTAATGAGCAGTTCTTC. This codes for CASSSGTVIFNEQFF. This chain joins TRBV5-8 and TRBJ2-1, with 7 bases matching TRBD1. The germline gives CDR1 SGHTS, CDR2 YDEGEE. Losses at the gene ends were 3 bases for V and 7 bases for J; bases not matched to a gene: 10. The length of the CDR3 is 15 residues. Full variable domain (rest looked up from reference TRBV5-8 and TRBJ2-1): EAGVTQSPTHLIKTRGQQATLRCSPISGHTSVYWYQQALGLGLQFLLWYDEGEERNRGNFPPRFSGRQFPNYSSELNVNALELEDSALYLCASSSGTVIFNEQFFGPGTRLTVL.

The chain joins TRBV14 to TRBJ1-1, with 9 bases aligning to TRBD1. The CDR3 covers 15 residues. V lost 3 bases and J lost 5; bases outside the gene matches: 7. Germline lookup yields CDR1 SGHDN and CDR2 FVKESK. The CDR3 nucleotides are TGTGCCAGCAGCCACGCTTACAGGGGGCAGACTGAAGCTTTCTTT. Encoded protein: CASSHAYRGQTEAFF.

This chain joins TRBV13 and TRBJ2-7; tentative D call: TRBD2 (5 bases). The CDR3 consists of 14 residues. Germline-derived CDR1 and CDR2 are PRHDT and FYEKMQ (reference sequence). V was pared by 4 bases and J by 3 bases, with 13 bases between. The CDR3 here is CASSSGVNFYEQYF. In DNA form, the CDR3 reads TGTGCCAGCAGCTCCGGGGTCAATTTCTACGAGCAGTACTTC.

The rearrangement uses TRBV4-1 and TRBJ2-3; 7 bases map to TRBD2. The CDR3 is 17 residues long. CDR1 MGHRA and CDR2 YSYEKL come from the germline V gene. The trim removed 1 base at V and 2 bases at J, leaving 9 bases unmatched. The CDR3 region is CASSQGRGRATTDTQYF. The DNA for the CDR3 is TGCGCCAGCAGCCAAGGTCGGGGGAGGGCCACCACAGATACGCAGTATTTT.

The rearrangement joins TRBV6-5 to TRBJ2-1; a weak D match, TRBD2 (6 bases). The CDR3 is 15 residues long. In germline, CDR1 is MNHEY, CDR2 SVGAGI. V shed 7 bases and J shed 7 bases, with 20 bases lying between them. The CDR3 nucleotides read TGTGCCAGCAATACGCTAAGTGGGAGGATTAATGAGCAGTTCTTC. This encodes CASNTLSGRINEQFF.

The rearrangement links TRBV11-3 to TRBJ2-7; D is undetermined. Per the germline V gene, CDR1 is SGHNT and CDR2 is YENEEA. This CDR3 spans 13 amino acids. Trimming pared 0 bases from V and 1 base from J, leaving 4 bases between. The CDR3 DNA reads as TGTGCCAGCAGCTTAGATCGTTCCTACGAGCAGTACTTC. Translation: CASSLDRSYEQYF.

CDR3 DNA: TGTGCCAGCAGCTCCACAGGGTTTGGGGAGACCCAGTACTTC. Translated, it gives CASSSTGFGETQYF. V and J are TRBV5-4 and TRBJ2-5; possible D gene TRBD1, 6 bases. Germline CDR1 SGHNT, CDR2 YYREEE (reference sequence). V was clipped by 3 bases and J by 5 bases, with 14 bases between them. The CDR3 totals 14 residues.

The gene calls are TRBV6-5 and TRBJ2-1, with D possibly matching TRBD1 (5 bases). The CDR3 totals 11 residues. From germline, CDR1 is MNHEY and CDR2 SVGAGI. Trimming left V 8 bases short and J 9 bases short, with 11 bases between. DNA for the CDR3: TGTGCCAGCGGTAGGGGTAGTGAGCAGTTCTTC. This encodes CASGRGSEQFF.

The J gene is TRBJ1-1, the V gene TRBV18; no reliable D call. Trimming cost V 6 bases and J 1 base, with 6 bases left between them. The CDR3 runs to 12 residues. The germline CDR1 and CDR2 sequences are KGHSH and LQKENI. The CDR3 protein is CASSARNTEAFF. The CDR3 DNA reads TGTGCCAGCTCGGCCAGGAACACTGAAGCTTTCTTT.

The CDR3 DNA reads as TGTGCCAGCGACATCTGGAGGGACTATTACACCGGGGAGCTGTTTTTT. The encoded protein is CASDIWRDYYTGELFF. The rearrangement links TRBV7-2 to TRBJ2-2; 7 positions match TRBD2. Germline trimming cut 8 bases from V and 3 bases from J; bases unmatched to any gene: 12. The CDR3 loop spans 16 amino acids. Germline CDR1 reads SGHTA; CDR2 reads FQGNSA.

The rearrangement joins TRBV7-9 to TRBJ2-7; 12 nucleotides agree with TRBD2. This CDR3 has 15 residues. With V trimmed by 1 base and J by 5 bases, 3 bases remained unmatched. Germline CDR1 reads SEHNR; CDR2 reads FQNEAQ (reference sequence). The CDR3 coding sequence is TGTGCCAGCAGCTTAGGACTAGCGGGAGCGCACGAGCAGTACTTC. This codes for CASSLGLAGAHEQYF.

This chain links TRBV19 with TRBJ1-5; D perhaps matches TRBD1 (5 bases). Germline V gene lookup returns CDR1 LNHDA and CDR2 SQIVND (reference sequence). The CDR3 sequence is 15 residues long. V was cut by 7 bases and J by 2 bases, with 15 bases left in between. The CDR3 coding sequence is TGTGCCAGTACTTGGGCCCGGGGGGGCAATCAGCCCCAGCATTTT. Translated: CASTWARGGNQPQHF. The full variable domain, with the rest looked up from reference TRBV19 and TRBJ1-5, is DGGITQSPKYLFRKEGQNVTLSCEQNLNHDAMYWYRQDPGQGLRLIYYSQIVNDFQKGDIAEGYSVSREKKESFPLTVTSAQKNPTAFYLCASTWARGGNQPQHFGDGTRLSIL.

The CDR3 nucleotides are TGTGCCAGTAGTATGTCAGGGGGACACTCCTACGAGCAGTACTTC. This codes for CASSMSGGHSYEQYF. This chain links TRBV19 with TRBJ2-7, with TRBD1 matching over 7 bases. With 3 bases clipped from V and 0 bases from J, the junction kept 5 bases outside the gene matches. This CDR3 has 15 residues. Germline V gene data show CDR1 as LNHDA and CDR2 as SQIVND (reference sequence).

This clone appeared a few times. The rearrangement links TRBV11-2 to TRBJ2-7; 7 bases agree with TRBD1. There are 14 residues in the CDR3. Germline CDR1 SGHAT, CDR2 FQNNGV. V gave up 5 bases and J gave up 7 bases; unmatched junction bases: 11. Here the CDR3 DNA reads TGTGCCAGCAGCCCCGGGACAGCTTTACGTGAGCAGTACTTC. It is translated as CASSPGTALREQYF.

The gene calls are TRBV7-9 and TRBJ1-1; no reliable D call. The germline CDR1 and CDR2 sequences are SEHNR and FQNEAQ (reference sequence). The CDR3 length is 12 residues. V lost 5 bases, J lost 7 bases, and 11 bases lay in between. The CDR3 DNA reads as TGTGCCAGCAGCCCAGGTGCGGGTGAAGCTTTCTTT. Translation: CASSPGAGEAFF. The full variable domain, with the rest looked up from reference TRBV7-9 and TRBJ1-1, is DTGVSQNPRHKITKRGQNVTFRCDPISEHNRLYWYRQTLGQGPEFLTYFQNEAQLEKSRLLSDRFSAERPKGSFSTLEIQRTEQGDSAMYLCASSPGAGEAFFGQGTRLTVV.

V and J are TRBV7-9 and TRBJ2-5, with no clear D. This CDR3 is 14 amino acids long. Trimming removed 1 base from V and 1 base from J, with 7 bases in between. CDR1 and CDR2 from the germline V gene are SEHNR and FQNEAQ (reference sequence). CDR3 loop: CASSLGPAQETQYF. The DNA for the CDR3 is TGTGCCAGCAGCTTAGGGCCTGCCCAAGAGACCCAGTACTTC.

Here the CDR3 reads CASGPDNRQQFF. CDR3 bases: TGTGCCAGCGGACCGGACAACAGGCAGCAGTTCTTC. The chain joins TRBV19 to TRBJ2-1; D perhaps matches TRBD1 (5 bases). Looked up from germline, CDR1 is LNHDA and CDR2 is SQIVND (reference sequence). The CDR3 consists of 12 residues. V lost 9 bases and J lost 11, with 17 bases in between.